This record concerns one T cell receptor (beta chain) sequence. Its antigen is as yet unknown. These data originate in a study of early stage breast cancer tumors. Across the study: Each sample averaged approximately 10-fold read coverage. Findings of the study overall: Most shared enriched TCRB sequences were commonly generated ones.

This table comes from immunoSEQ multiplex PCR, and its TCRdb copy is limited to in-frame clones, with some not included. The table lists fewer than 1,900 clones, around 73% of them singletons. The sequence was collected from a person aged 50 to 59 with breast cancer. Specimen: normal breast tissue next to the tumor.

CDR3 in amino acids: CASSLKTATEAFF. The CDR3 DNA reads as TGTGCCAGCAGCTTAAAGACAGCGACTGAAGCTTTCTTT. The chain has TRBV7-8 and TRBJ1-1; maybe TRBD1 (5 bases). The CDR3 has 13 residues. Trimming took off 2 bases at V and 5 bases at J, with 9 bases between the two ends. CDR1 is SGHVS and CDR2 is FQNEAQ in the germline V gene.